This T cell receptor beta chain originates from a study of tumor-infiltrating lymphocytes in localized non-small cell lung cancer (dated by TCRdb to the early 2020s). About the study as a whole: The cohort included patients whose samples were collected after neoadjuvant chemotherapy, as well as both smokers and never-smokers and several histologies. Each patient contributed resected tumor tissue and uninvolved lung tissue from the same patient, described as non-adjacent to the tumor. Flow cytometry, multiplex immunofluorescence, RNA-seq, exome sequencing and proteomics were applied to the same patients as TCR sequencing, which was one of several integrated assays. In total, the ICON cohort consisted of over a hundred surgical patients with localized non-small cell lung cancer who had their tumors resected. For a few dozen patients, immunoSEQ T-cell fraction was compared between paired tumor and uninvolved lung. General findings and caveats noted by the study authors: Tumor T-cell fraction from TCR sequencing was not associated with recurrence-free survival (p = 0.61). Different pieces of the same tissue were used for different assays, so technical variation could not be separated from intratumor heterogeneity. No difference in TCR-derived T-cell fraction was observed between the flow cytometry-defined immunotypes IM1 (good prognosis) and IM2 (poor prognosis). Consistent with immunofluorescence CD3 counts, TCRbeta sequencing supported greater T cell infiltration in tumors than in uninvolved lung tissue. Assay coverage varied across patients depending on available tissue quantity, so only a subset of the cohort had TCR sequencing.

The T-cell fraction in tumor and uninvolved lung tissue was obtained from TCR sequencing using the immunoSEQ assay. The authors' analysis ran thus. In the survival analysis, patients were divided into a high T-cell fraction group (upper tertile) and a low T-cell fraction group (lower two tertiles), and the two groups were compared using a log-rank test. Paired tumor versus uninvolved lung differences in T-cell fraction were tested with a signed-rank test. TCRdb retrieved this table from immuneACCESS and kept in-frame rearrangements only. Not all clones are present; in checked studies, unresolved V genes account for under half, and no reason is known for the remainder. The V and J calls and clone size are taken from that table; D and trimming were inferred from the DNA. The sample table shows some 15,000 clones, and 75% to 85% are seen once. Under 3% of the sample goes to the ten largest clones.

Enrollment in ICON was initiated in April 2016, and the last patient was enrolled in 2018. In a subcohort of around 77 patients, fresh tumor and matched uninvolved tissue were collected for in-depth immune analyses, with TCR sequencing among those analyses. No cell sorting was done, and TCR sequencing was instead run on DNA isolated from bulk tissue. In the case of this clone: What antigen it recognizes has not been identified. Nothing much larger sits one base from this clone, and base qualities are not available.

Based on the germline V gene (reference sequence), the CDR1 and CDR2 sequences are MNHEY and SMNVEV. Trimming leaves V shorter by 4 bases and J shorter by 2 bases, with the junction holding 1 base beyond the gene matches. The CDR3 numbers 15 residues from cysteine through phenylalanine. The read is trimmed to its CDR3 DNA, 45 bases read in frame from base 1. The sequenced sample consisted of lung tumor tissue. Recombination linked TRBV27 to TRBJ2-1; a stretch of 11 junction bases matches TRBD1. This clonotype originated in a human donor with non-small cell lung cancer. The DNA sequence follows: TGTGCCAGCAGTTCGGACAGGGGGCCCTACAATGAGCAGTTCTTC. The translation is CASSSDRGPYNEQFF.